Below, 7 T cell receptor beta chains from the same sample are listed, as sequenced in a study of blood T cell repertoires in COVID-19. Libraries were prepared by immunoSEQ multiplex PCR; TCRdb keeps only in-frame clonotypes and omits some of them. The table shows approximately 35,000 clones, with approximately 85% occurring only once. Material for sequencing was peripheral blood. The receptor source for this set is a man aged 55 to 69 with active COVID-19.

V gene TRBV5-8 combines with J gene TRBJ2-2; D remains ambiguous. The CDR3 consists of 16 residues. Trimming took 5 bases from V and 3 from J, leaving 17 bases between them. Germline V gene data show CDR1 as SGHTS and CDR2 as YDEGEE. CDR3 nucleotide sequence: TGTGCCAGCAGATGGCCCTTAACACGGGACACCGGGGAGCTGTTTTTT. This sequence encodes CASRWPLTRDTGELFF.

The chain has TRBV6-5 and TRBJ1-2; D perhaps matches TRBD1 (5 bases). The germline gives CDR1 MNHEY, CDR2 SVGAGI. The CDR3 length is 14 residues. Trimming left V 2 bases short and J 8 bases short, with 15 bases between. The CDR3 loop reads CASSYRGSDRGYTF. In DNA, the CDR3 is TGTGCCAGCAGTTACAGGGGTTCCGACCGGGGCTACACCTTC.

The rearrangement links TRBV24-1 to TRBJ2-3; TRBD2 matches at 8 bases. After removal of 4 bases from V and 6 bases from J, the junction contained 8 bases not matched to a gene. Germline V gene sequence: CDR1 KGHDR, CDR2 SFDVKD. This CDR3 spans 15 amino acids. The CDR3: CATSDSVAGMDTQYF. CDR3 coding DNA: TGTGCCACCAGTGACTCCGTAGCGGGGATGGATACGCAGTATTTT.

The rearrangement links TRBV27 to TRBJ2-1, with TRBD2 matching 12 bases. Looked up from germline, CDR1 is MNHEY and CDR2 is SMNVEV (reference sequence). This CDR3 has 16 residues. The V segment lost 6 bases and the J segment 9 bases; nucleotides outside the gene matches: 12. The CDR3 region is CASRGTSGQSRGEQFF. The CDR3 DNA reads TGTGCCAGCAGGGGGACTAGCGGGCAGTCCAGGGGTGAGCAGTTCTTC.

V gene TRBV28 combines with J gene TRBJ2-7; 10 nucleotides agree with TRBD2. CDR1 is MDHEN and CDR2 is SYDVKM in the germline V gene. The CDR3 runs 16 residues. V was pared by 5 bases and J by 0 bases, with 7 bases of the junction left unmatched. Here the CDR3 reads CASSLFWTSGSYEQYF. The CDR3 DNA reads TGTGCCAGCAGTCTATTTTGGACTAGCGGCTCCTACGAGCAGTACTTC. The variable domain in full, completed from reference TRBV28 and TRBJ2-7, reads DVKVTQSSRYLVKRTGEKVFLECVQDMDHENMFWYRQDPGLGLRLIYFSYDVKMKEKGDIPEGYSVSREKKERFSLILESASTNQTSMYLCASSLFWTSGSYEQYFGPGTRLTVT.

This clone showed up just a few times. The chain recombines TRBV5-5 with TRBJ2-7, with TRBD2 identical over 15 bases. V was pared by 2 bases and J by 0 bases, with 6 bases of the junction left unmatched. The CDR3 is made up of 18 amino acids. In germline, CDR1 is SGHKS, CDR2 YYEKEE (reference sequence). The DNA for the CDR3 is TGTGCCAGCAGCTTTGGACTAGCGGGAGGGTCCAGCTCCTACGAGCAGTACGTC. Translation gives CASSFGLAGGSSSYEQYV.

This rearrangement joins TRBV6-2 or TRBV6-3 to TRBJ2-1, with a possible D match to TRBD2 (6 bases). Looked up from germline, CDR1 is MNHEY and CDR2 is SVGEGT. Trimming took 2 bases from V and 3 from J, leaving 8 bases between them. This CDR3 contains 14 residues. The CDR3 bases are TGTGCCAGCAGTTACGGAGGGATCTACAATGAGCAGTTCTTC. It is translated as CASSYGGIYNEQFF.